The present T cell receptor beta chain was sequenced within a study of blood T cell repertoires in COVID-19. In the study overall: Samples came from the United States, Italy and Spain, spanning acute and convalescent COVID-19. In each case, the material was cDNA or gDNA derived from T cells, B-cell-depleted T cells, or PBMCs.

Per germline, CDR1 GTSNPN and CDR2 SVGIG (reference sequence). The CDR3 is made up of 14 amino acids. Trimming took 3 bases from V and 5 from J; bases not matched to a gene: 9. Per the original data handling: Counts of nucleated cells, estimated from reference gene primer amplification, were obtained. The data were produced by immunoSEQ multiplex PCR, yet TCRdb's version contains in-frame clones alone and is incomplete. V, J and clone size are those of that table, while D and trimming were read from the DNA. This table has about 47,000 clones, approximately 85% appearing once. The sequencing input was peripheral blood. The gene calls are TRBV30 and TRBJ2-5, with 7 bases fitting TRBD2. The TCR was taken from a human donor with acute or convalescent COVID-19. The donor label of this sample is uncertain. DNA for the CDR3: TGTGCCTGGAGGTCGGACGGGCGGGGGGAGACCCAGTACTTC. It yields the protein CAWRSDGRGETQYF.